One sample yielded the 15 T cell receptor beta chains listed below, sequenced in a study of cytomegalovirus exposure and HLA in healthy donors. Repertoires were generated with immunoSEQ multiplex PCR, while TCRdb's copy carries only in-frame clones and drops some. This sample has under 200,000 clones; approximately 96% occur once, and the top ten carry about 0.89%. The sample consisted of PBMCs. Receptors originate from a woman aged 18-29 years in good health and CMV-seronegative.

The CDR3 region is CASTQGGRTEAFF. DNA of the CDR3: TGTGCCAGTACCCAGGGAGGTCGGACTGAAGCTTTCTTT. The rearrangement uses TRBV19 and TRBJ1-1; D perhaps matches TRBD1 (5 bases). V was cut by 7 bases and J by 5 bases, with 14 bases left in between. The CDR3 is 13 residues long. CDR1 is LNHDA and CDR2 is SQIVND in the germline V gene (reference sequence).

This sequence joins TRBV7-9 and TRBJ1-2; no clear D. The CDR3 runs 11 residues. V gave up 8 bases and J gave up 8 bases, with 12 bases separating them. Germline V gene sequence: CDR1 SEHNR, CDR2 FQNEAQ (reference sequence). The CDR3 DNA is TGTGCCAGCCTCATGCGGGGAGGCTACACCTTC. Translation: CASLMRGGYTF.

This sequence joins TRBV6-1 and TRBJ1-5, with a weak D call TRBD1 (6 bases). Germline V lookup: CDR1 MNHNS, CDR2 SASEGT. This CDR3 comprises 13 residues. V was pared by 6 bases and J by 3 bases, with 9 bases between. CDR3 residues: CASRDSDNQPQHF. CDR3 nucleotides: TGTGCCAGCAGGGACAGCGACAATCAGCCCCAGCATTTT.

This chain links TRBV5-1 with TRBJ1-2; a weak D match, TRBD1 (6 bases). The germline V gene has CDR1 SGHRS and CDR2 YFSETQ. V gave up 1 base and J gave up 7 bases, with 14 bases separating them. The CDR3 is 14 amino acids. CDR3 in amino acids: CASSLSGRGGGYTF. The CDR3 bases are TGCGCCAGCAGCTTGTCCGGCAGGGGCGGTGGCTACACCTTC.

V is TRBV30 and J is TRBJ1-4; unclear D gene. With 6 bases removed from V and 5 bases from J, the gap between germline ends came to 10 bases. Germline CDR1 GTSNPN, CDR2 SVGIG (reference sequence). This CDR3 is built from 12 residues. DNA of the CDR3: TGTGCCTGCACACGATCCAATGAAAAACTGTTTTTT. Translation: CACTRSNEKLFF.

CDR3 sequence reads: CASSGTANTGELFF. The CDR3 region has the DNA TGTGCCAGCAGCGGGACAGCGAACACCGGGGAGCTGTTTTTT. The rearrangement joins TRBV5-6 to TRBJ2-2; the match to TRBD1 covers 7 bases. After removal of 4 bases from V and 0 bases from J, the junction contained 0 bases not matched to a gene. Germline CDR1 is SGHDT and CDR2 is YYEEEE. The CDR3 is 14 amino acids.

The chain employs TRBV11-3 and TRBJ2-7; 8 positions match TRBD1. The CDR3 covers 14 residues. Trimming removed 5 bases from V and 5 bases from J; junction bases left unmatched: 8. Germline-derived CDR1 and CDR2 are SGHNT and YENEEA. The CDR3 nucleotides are TGTGCCAGCAGCATCGGACAGGGAGCGGACGAGCAGTACTTC. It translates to CASSIGQGADEQYF.

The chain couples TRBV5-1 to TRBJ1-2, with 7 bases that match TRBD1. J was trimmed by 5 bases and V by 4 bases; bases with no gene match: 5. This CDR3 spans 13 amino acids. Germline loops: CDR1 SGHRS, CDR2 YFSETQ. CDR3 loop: CASSPGTAYGYTF. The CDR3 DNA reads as TGCGCCAGCAGCCCCGGGACAGCATATGGCTACACCTTC. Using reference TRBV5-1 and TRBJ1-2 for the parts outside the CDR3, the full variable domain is KAGVTQTPRYLIKTRGQQVTLSCSPISGHRSVSWYQQTPGQGLQFLFEYFSETQRNKGNFPGRFSGRQFSNSRSEMNVSTLELGDSALYLCASSPGTAYGYTFGSGTRLTVV.

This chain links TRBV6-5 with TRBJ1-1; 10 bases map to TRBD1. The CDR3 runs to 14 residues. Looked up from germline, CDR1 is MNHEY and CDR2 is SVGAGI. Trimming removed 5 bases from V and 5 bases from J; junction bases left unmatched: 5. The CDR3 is CASSRDRGRTEAFF. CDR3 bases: TGTGCCAGCAGTCGGGACAGGGGAAGGACTGAAGCTTTCTTT.

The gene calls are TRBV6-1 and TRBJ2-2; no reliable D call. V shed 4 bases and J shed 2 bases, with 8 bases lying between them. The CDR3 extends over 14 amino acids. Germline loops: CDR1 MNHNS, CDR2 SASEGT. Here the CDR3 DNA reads TGTGCCAGCAGTGGACAAGATAACACCGGGGAGCTGTTTTTT. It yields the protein CASSGQDNTGELFF.

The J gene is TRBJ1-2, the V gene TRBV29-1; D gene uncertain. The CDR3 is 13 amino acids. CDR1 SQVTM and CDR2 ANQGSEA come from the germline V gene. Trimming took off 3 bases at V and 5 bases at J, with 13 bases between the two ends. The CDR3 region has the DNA TGCAGCGTTGACGAGGGAAGAGGGTATGGCTACACCTTC. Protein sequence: CSVDEGRGYGYTF.

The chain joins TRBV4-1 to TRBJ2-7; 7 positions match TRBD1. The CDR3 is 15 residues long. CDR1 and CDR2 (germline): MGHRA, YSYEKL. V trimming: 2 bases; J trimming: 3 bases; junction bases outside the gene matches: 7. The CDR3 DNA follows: TGCGCCAGCAGCCAACCACCGGGACAGATCTACGAGCAGTACTTC. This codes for CASSQPPGQIYEQYF.

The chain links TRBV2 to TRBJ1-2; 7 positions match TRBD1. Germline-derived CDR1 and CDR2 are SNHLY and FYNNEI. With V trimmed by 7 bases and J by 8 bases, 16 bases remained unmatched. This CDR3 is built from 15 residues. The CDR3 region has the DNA TGTGCCAGCATCCCTGACAGGGTGACCTCACTGGGCTACACCTTC. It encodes CASIPDRVTSLGYTF.

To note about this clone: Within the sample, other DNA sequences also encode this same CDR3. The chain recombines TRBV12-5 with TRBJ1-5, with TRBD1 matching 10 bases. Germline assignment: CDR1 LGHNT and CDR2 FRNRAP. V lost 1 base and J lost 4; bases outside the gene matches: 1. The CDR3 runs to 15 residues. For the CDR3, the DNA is TGTGCTAGTGGTTTGGGGACAGGGGGTAATCAGCCCCAGCATTTT. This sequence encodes CASGLGTGGNQPQHF.

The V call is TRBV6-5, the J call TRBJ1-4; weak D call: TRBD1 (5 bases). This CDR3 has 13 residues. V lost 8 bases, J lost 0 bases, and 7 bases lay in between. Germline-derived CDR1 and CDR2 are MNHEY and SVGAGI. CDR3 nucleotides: TGTGCCAGCGGGGCAACAACTAATGAAAAACTGTTTTTT. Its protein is CASGATTNEKLFF.